Here is one TCR beta chain with its context. What this receptor recognizes is not known. Base-call qualities are not available, and no considerably larger clone is one nucleotide away. Libraries were prepared through the immunoSEQ multiplex PCR assay. Not all clones reach the TCRdb copy of this immuneACCESS table, which keeps in-frame sequences only. Checked studies attribute under half of the gap to unresolved V genes and leave the rest unexplained. Across this sample there are roughly 450,000 clones, with over 75% seen only once. The ten largest clones take up more than 6% of the sample. The data belong to a study of control samples from healthy donors and cancer patients (dated by TCRdb to 2019 to 2021). V and J lose 1 base and 2 bases, and a span of 13 bases separates them. Taken from cysteine to phenylalanine, the CDR3 has 15 residues. Of the read, only the CDR3 DNA is kept; its 45 bases are in frame from base 1. CDR1 and CDR2, looked up from the germline V gene, are SGHRS and YFSETQ.

The specimen sequenced was PBMCs. The chain was built from TRBV5-1 and TRBJ2-7; the D gene is perhaps TRBD2, from 6 matching bases. The TCR comes from a man in his forties with head and neck cancer. The nucleotides are TGCGCCAGCAGCTTGTCGGGCAGGGAGGCCTACGAGCAGTACTTC. Translated, it gives CASSLSGREAYEQYF.